The T cell receptor beta chain under discussion was sequenced for a study of human T cells and chemical hapten exposure. Overall study context: Per-sample TCR yield variability stemmed mainly from small pooled library volume differences. Regarding the study as a whole: Patch test score showed a positive correlation with PT1 expanded TCR counts.

In this sample, this clonotype turned up a few times. What it binds is unknown. Trimming removed 0 bases from V and 5 bases from J; junction bases left unmatched: 5. The CDR3 totals 15 residues. The germline V gene has CDR1 MNHEY and CDR2 SVGEGT. The time point is: patch test 2, 6 weeks after DPC sensitization. Treatment specified: therapeutic diphenylcyclopropenone sensitization with weekly scalp DPC. Prior to each patch test being applied, blood was drawn. MiXCR, run by TCRdb on the RACE reads, gives a single entry per CDR3 protein. The table has about 350,000 distinct CDR3 sequences, just under 6.5% seen once; the top ten hold around 6%.

The material was whole blood, obtained in connection with sensitization to the hapten diphenylcyclopropenone (DPC). The gene calls are TRBV6-2 or TRBV6-3 and TRBJ2-7; TRBD2 aligns across 9 bases. The origin of this receptor is a woman aged 18-35 years with alopecia areata. Some clones in this sample may be carry-over from other donors' samples. CDR3: CASSYSTSGGDEQYF. CDR3 nucleotides: TGTGCCAGCAGTTACTCGACTAGCGGAGGAGACGAGCAGTACTTC.